This T cell receptor beta chain was sequenced during a study of blood T cell repertoires in COVID-19. Overall study: Samples came from the United States, Italy and Spain, spanning acute and convalescent COVID-19.

Authors' data handling: Amplification of reference gene primers provided the estimated nucleated cell counts. The assay was immunoSEQ multiplex PCR, and TCRdb's table has in-frame clones only and misses some. The D gene and trimming were derived from the DNA, and the V and J assignments and clone size from that table. The table records about 80,000 clones, around 84% of them present only once. The CDR3 extends over 13 amino acids. Trimming pared 0 bases from V and 7 bases from J, leaving 6 bases between. Germline V gene data show CDR1 as MNHNY and CDR2 as SVGAGI (reference sequence). This sequence joins TRBV6-6 and TRBJ2-2; D is perhaps TRBD1 (5 bases). Material for sequencing was peripheral blood. This sequence originates from a woman aged 70-85 years with acute or convalescent COVID-19. CDR3 DNA sequence: TGTGCCAGCAGTTACTCGACAGTCGGGGAGCTGTTTTTT. It is translated as CASSYSTVGELFF.